Sequencing of this T cell receptor (beta chain) was carried out in a study of blood T cell repertoires in COVID-19. About the research overall: Acute-phase and convalescent COVID-19 samples originated in the United States, Italy and Spain. PBMCs, B-cell-depleted T cells, or T cells were the source of the cDNA or gDNA that made up the material.

Per germline, CDR1 SNHLY and CDR2 FYNNEI. The V end lost 7 bases, the J end lost 4 bases, and 20 bases lay between the germline ends. This CDR3 has 16 amino acids. Per the original methods: For nucleated cells, counts were estimated from reference gene primer amplification. Profiling relied on immunoSEQ multiplex PCR, and the TCRdb table lists in-frame clones only, not all of them. The V and J calls and clone size were taken over from that table, and D and trimming were inferred from the DNA. The profile covers 70,000 to 100,000 clones, with about 90% appearing a single time and roughly 8.3% taken by the ten largest. The count of this clone is one.

The chain combines TRBV2 with TRBJ2-1; D perhaps matches TRBD2 (6 bases). The material sequenced was peripheral blood. The receptor comes from a woman in her 70s with acute or convalescent COVID-19. CDR3 sequence: CASTRMSGVRYNEQFF. CDR3 bases: TGTGCCAGCACACGGATGTCGGGGGTGAGATACAATGAGCAGTTCTTC.